The T cell receptor beta chain described here comes from a study of shared clonotypes between healthy human individuals. Notes on the study in general: Blood was the only sampled material, and tissue repertoires likely differ. All-four-donor shared clonotypes had higher generation probabilities than non-shared clonotypes did.

Adult Caucasians living in Nashville, Tennessee made up all of the donors. For each subset, genomic DNA was distributed in equal portions over several immunoSEQ plates. Produced via immunoSEQ multiplex PCR; TCRdb's table is partial and in-frame only. This table has some 580,000 clones, 97% appearing once. Turning to this clone: Its antigen is still unknown.

Germline V gene sequence: CDR1 GTSNPN, CDR2 SVGIG (reference sequence). The CDR3 runs 14 residues. V shed 0 bases and J shed 4 bases, with 12 bases lying between them. The chain couples TRBV30 to TRBJ1-2, with unresolved D. The sample taken for sequencing was naive CD4+ T cells sorted from blood. Subset noted: CD45RA+ positively selected. This clonotype was sampled from a woman aged 30 to 39 in good health. As DNA, the CDR3 is TGTGCCTGGAGTGTAGGTCCCCCGGTCTATGGCTACACCTTC. Protein: CAWSVGPPVYGYTF.